This T cell receptor beta chain was sequenced for a study of post-analysis software for immune sequencing data. Study outcomes and limitations: Several TRBV segments (TRBV5-6, TRBV5-1 and TRBV20-1 among them) occurred more frequently in patients than in controls.

V was clipped by 3 bases and J by 11 bases, with 25 bases between them. Germline lookup yields CDR1 SGHVS and CDR2 FQNEAQ. The CDR3 loop spans 16 amino acids. Incorporated into the TCR beta cDNA libraries were unique molecular identifiers, which served to reduce PCR and sequencing biases. TCRdb itself ran the PCR reads through MiXCR, one entry per CDR3 protein. The data show roughly 400,000 distinct CDR3 sequences, about 40% seen once. To note about this clonotype: Its antigen is not identified.

The chain is built from TRBV7-8 and TRBJ2-5; D gene uncertain. The receptor was isolated from a girl aged 2-10 years with multiple sclerosis. Sequenced sample: blood. The CDR3 nucleotides are TGTGCCAGCAGCTTCCCTCGGGCCCAGGCGCCCTCCGGGCAGTACTTC. It specifies CASSFPRAQAPSGQYF.